This T cell receptor (beta chain) was sequenced for a study of blood T cell repertoires in COVID-19. As originally analysed: By means of reference gene primer amplification, nucleated cell counts were estimated. Generated by immunoSEQ multiplex PCR, the TCRdb table keeps only in-frame clones and is missing some. V, J and clone size reflect that table, while D and trimming were determined from the DNA. The sample has 300,000 to 450,000 clones, roughly 86% seen once. CDR1 is SGHVS and CDR2 is FQNEAQ in the germline V gene. This CDR3 is 13 amino acids long. V lost 4 bases and J lost 6; bases outside the gene matches: 4.

The sequence was obtained from a woman aged 25 to 39 with COVID-19, enrolled during active disease. The chain has TRBV7-8 and TRBJ1-2, with 8 bases lining up with TRBD1. The sequencing input was peripheral blood. For the CDR3, the DNA is TGTGCCAGCAGCTCCGGGACAGGCCATGGCTACACCTTC. Amino acid sequence: CASSSGTGHGYTF.